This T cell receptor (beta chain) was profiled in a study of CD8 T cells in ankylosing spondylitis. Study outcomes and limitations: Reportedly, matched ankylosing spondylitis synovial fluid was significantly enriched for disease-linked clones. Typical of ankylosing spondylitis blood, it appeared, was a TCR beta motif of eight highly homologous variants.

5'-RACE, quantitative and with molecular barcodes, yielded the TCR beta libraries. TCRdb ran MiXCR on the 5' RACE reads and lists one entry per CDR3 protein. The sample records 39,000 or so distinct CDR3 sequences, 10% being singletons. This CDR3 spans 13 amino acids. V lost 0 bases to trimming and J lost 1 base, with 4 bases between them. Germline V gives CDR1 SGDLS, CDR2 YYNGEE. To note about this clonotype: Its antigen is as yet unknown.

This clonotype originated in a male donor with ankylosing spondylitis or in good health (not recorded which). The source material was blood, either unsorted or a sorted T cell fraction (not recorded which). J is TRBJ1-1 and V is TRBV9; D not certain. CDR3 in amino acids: CASSVAPNTEAFF. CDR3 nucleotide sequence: TGTGCCAGCAGCGTAGCTCCGAACACTGAAGCTTTCTTT.